Listed below are T cell receptor beta chains from one sample, sequenced in a study of blood T cell repertoires in COVID-19. Assay: immunoSEQ multiplex PCR; the TCRdb copy retains only in-frame clones and omits some. The data show approximately 50,000 clones, roughly 85% seen once. The specimen sequenced was peripheral blood. These receptors originate from a man aged 70-80 years with acute or convalescent COVID-19. Each CDR3 is given with its conserved first and last residue. D genes are given only for firm matches. Clone size is given for some rows only: seen once, a few or many times, or a class if the clone is expanded.

-,TRBJ2-1,TRBD2,TRBV4-1,TGCGCCAGCAGCCAGGCACCCGGGACTAGCTTCAATGAGCAGTTCTTC,CASSQAPGTSFNEQFF
-,TRBJ2-7,TRBD2,TRBV4-2,TGTGCCAGCAGCCAAGATCCGGCGGGAGGGCCGGCTCACGAGCAGTACTTC,CASSQDPAGGPAHEQYF
once,TRBJ1-6,-,TRBV30,TGTGCCTGGATAGAGCCCGGTGGTTCCTATAATTCACCCCTCCACTTT,CAWIEPGGSYNSPLHF
-,TRBJ2-1,TRBD1,TRBV7-2,TGTGCCAGCAGCGCAGCAGGGGGATTGATGAGGGAGCAGTTCTTC,CASSAAGGLMREQFF
-,TRBJ2-2,-,TRBV5-5,TGTGCCAGCATCATTGGAGGGACCCCGAACACCGGGGAGCTGTTTTTT,CASIIGGTPNTGELFF
-,TRBJ2-2,-,TRBV9,TGTGCCAGCAGCGTAAATCTCAACACCGGGGAGCTGTTTTTT,CASSVNLNTGELFF
-,TRBJ1-5,-,TRBV12-5,TGTGCTAGTGGTTTTGTAGATCAGCCCCAGCATTTT,CASGFVDQPQHF
-,TRBJ2-2,TRBD2,TRBV5-5,TGTGCCAGCAGCTTGCGGCTAGCGGGGAACACCGGGGAGCTGTTTTTT,CASSLRLAGNTGELFF
-,TRBJ1-2,-,TRBV6-5,TGTGCCAGCAGGACGGACAGAGACGGCTATGGCTACACCTTC,CASRTDRDGYGYTF
-,TRBJ1-6,TRBD1,TRBV19,TGTGCCAGTAGTGGACCGGGACAGGCTAGTTCACCCCTCCACTTT,CASSGPGQASSPLHF
-,TRBJ2-3,TRBD2,TRBV7-2,TGTGCCAGCAGCTACGCGGGGGGGGCAGATACGCAGTATTTT,CASSYAGGADTQYF
few,TRBJ1-2,TRBD1,TRBV4-1,TGCGCCAGCAGCCAAGTCGCGGGACAGGGAACCTATGGCTACACCTTC,CASSQVAGQGTYGYTF
-,TRBJ1-5,TRBD1,TRBV28,TGTGCCAGCAGGCGACAAGGGGGCAGCGGTCAGCCCCAGCATTTT,CASRRQGGSGQPQHF
-,TRBJ2-2,TRBD2,TRBV6-5,TGTGCCACCCAGGGACTAGCGATGAACACCGGGGAGCTGTTTTTT,CATQGLAMNTGELFF
-,TRBJ2-5,TRBD1,TRBV5-1,TGCGCCAGCAGCTTGGTGGCAGGGGGACAAGAGACCCAGTACTTC,CASSLVAGGQETQYF
once,TRBJ1-3,-,TRBV19,TGTGCCAGTAGTTCCGGGGGAAACACCATATATTTT,CASSSGGNTIYF
once,TRBJ1-5,TRBD1,TRBV19,TGTGCCAGTAGCCCGACAGGGGAGATTCAGCCCCAGCATTTT,CASSPTGEIQPQHF
-,TRBJ2-1,TRBD1,TRBV2,TGTGCCAGCAGAGGACAGGGGCCCTACAATGAGCAGTTCTTC,CASRGQGPYNEQFF
once,TRBJ1-2,-,TRBV10-3,TGTGCCATCAGTGCTTACGAGGGGGGGACTAACTATGGCTACACCTTC,CAISAYEGGTNYGYTF
-,TRBJ1-4,-,TRBV3-1/TRBV3-2,TGTGCCAGCAGCCCGGAGGGGCGGGAAAAACTGTTTTTT,CASSPEGREKLFF
-,TRBJ2-3,-,TRBV10-3,TGTGCCATCAGTCCCAATGAGGGTAGGGCGCAGTATTTT,CAISPNEGRAQYF
-,TRBJ2-2,TRBD2,TRBV7-2,TGTGCCAGCAGCTTAGTTGGCGGGAGATCGAACACCGGGGAGCTGTTTTTT,CASSLVGGRSNTGELFF
once,TRBJ1-1,TRBD1,TRBV7-8,TGTGCCAGCAGGGTCCCAGGGGGCACTGAAGCTTTCTTT,CASRVPGGTEAFF
few,TRBJ1-1,TRBD1,TRBV13,TGTGCCAGCAGCTTAGGGGGACAGGGGAATACTGAAGCTTTCTTT,CASSLGGQGNTEAFF
-,TRBJ2-2,TRBD2,TRBV7-8,TGTGCCAGCAGCGCCCCGGGACTAGCGGGACTGGCGGCCGGGGAGCTGTTTTTT,CASSAPGLAGLAAGELFF
-,TRBJ2-2,-,TRBV10-1,TGCGCCAGCAGTGAGTCGACGGCGGGGTTCACCGGGGAGCTGTTTTTT,CASSESTAGFTGELFF
few,TRBJ1-1,TRBD1,TRBV5-1,TGCGCCAGCAGCCTACGTCCCGGGACAGGTATGAACACTGAAGCTTTCTTT,CASSLRPGTGMNTEAFF
-,TRBJ2-1,TRBD2,TRBV7-3,TGTGCCAGCAGCCCGACTAGCGGGCCCTACAATGAGCAGTTCTTC,CASSPTSGPYNEQFF
-,TRBJ2-6,TRBD2,TRBV18,TGTGCCAGCTCACCAGTTGGAGCGGGGGTTGAGGCTGGGGCCAACGTCCTGACTTTC,CASSPVGAGVEAGANVLTF
-,TRBJ2-3,-,TRBV27,TGTGCCAGCAGTTTATCTGCAGGGACAGATACGCAGTATTTT,CASSLSAGTDTQYF
-,TRBJ1-1,-,TRBV3-1/TRBV3-2,TGTGCCAGCAGCCAAGTCCAGGGCACTGAAGCTTTCTTT,CASSQVQGTEAFF
-,TRBJ1-5,-,TRBV28,TGTGCCAGCCTTAGGAGGGTAGGCAATCAGCCCCAGCATTTT,CASLRRVGNQPQHF
-,TRBJ2-7,-,TRBV7-2,TGTGCCAGCAGAGCCGACAGGTTCGGCTACGAGCAGTACTTC,CASRADRFGYEQYF
once,TRBJ1-4,TRBD1,TRBV4-1,TGCGCCAGCAGCCAGGAACCGGGACAGGGTAACGAAAAACTGTTTTTT,CASSQEPGQGNEKLFF
-,TRBJ1-1,-,TRBV14,TGTGCCAGCAGCCAAGTACAGTCGCACACTGAAGCTTTCTTT,CASSQVQSHTEAFF
-,TRBJ2-7,-,TRBV11-3,TGTGCCAGCAGCTTGGGGGGGCTTAACTACGAGCAGTACTTC,CASSLGGLNYEQYF
few,TRBJ1-3,-,TRBV5-1,TGCGCCAGCAGCTTGGGACGGAGCTCTGGAAACACCATATATTTT,CASSLGRSSGNTIYF
few,TRBJ2-7,-,TRBV13,TGTGCCAGCAGCCAACTAAGACACGAGCAGTACTTC,CASSQLRHEQYF
-,TRBJ2-7,-,TRBV7-2,TGTGCCAGCAGCTCCAGCACTAGCGAGCAGTACTTC,CASSSSTSEQYF
-,TRBJ2-1,TRBD2,TRBV6-2/TRBV6-3,TGTGCCAGCAGTTACGGCGGGAGGGCCTTTAATGAGCAGTTCTTC,CASSYGGRAFNEQFF
few,TRBJ1-2,TRBD1,TRBV28,TGTGCCAGCAGGGGACAGTCTGTCTATGGCTACACCTTC,CASRGQSVYGYTF
-,TRBJ1-1,TRBD1,TRBV7-8,TGTGCCAGCAAGGAGGGACAGGGATTTATGAACACTGAAGCTTTCTTT,CASKEGQGFMNTEAFF
-,TRBJ2-1,TRBD2,TRBV10-2,TGCGCCAGCAGCGAACATAGCGGGAGGGTCAATGAGCAGTTCTTC,CASSEHSGRVNEQFF
-,TRBJ2-2,TRBD1,TRBV11-1,TGTGCCAGCAGCTTAGGGGGACAGGGGGACACCGGGGAGCTGTTTTTT,CASSLGGQGDTGELFF
once,TRBJ2-4,-,TRBV5-8,TGTGCCAGCAGCTTGGGGGCGGGGATTCAGTACTTC,CASSLGAGIQYF
once,TRBJ2-7,TRBD2,TRBV5-1,TGCGCCAGCAGACCTCTGAGCGGGGATTACGAGCAGTACTTC,CASRPLSGDYEQYF
-,TRBJ1-1,-,TRBV12-3/TRBV12-4,TGTGCCAGCAGTTTAGAGTTCAGGGGCCAAGCTTTCTTT,CASSLEFRGQAFF
-,TRBJ2-7,-,TRBV10-2,TGCGCCAGCAGTGTGGGACTGAAATCCTCCTACGAGCAGTACTTC,CASSVGLKSSYEQYF
-,TRBJ1-6,-,TRBV7-2,TGTGCCAGCAGCTTAGTTGGGCAGGTGGATGGGAGCAATTCACCCCTCCACTTT,CASSLVGQVDGSNSPLHF
-,TRBJ1-4,-,TRBV5-4,TGTGCCAGCAGCTTGGTTGGACCAGCGGCTAATGAAAAACTGTTTTTT,CASSLVGPAANEKLFF
-,TRBJ2-5,-,TRBV5-1,TGCGCCAGCAGCCCTTCCCACGCCCGGGAGACCCAGTACTTC,CASSPSHARETQYF
-,TRBJ2-5,-,TRBV9,TGTGCCAGCAGCGTAGAAGGGGTAGTCGGGGAGACCCAGTACTTC,CASSVEGVVGETQYF
-,TRBJ1-2,-,TRBV12-3/TRBV12-4,TGTGCCAGCACCTCTAGGGGTGGCTACACCTTC,CASTSRGGYTF
-,TRBJ1-6,TRBD1,TRBV4-2,TGTGCCAGCAGCCATCAGACAGGGTCAGACAATTCACCCCTCCACTTT,CASSHQTGSDNSPLHF
once,TRBJ2-3,TRBD2,TRBV24-1,TGTGCCACCAGTGGCCCGGGGGGGATGAAGCAGTATTTT,CATSGPGGMKQYF
-,TRBJ2-1,TRBD1,TRBV9,TGTGCCAGCAGCTTGACAGGGCGCTCCTACAATGAGCAGTTCTTC,CASSLTGRSYNEQFF
-,TRBJ1-1,TRBD1,TRBV4-3,TGCGCCAGCAGCCAAGATGGCAGGGGGACTGAAGCTTTCTTT,CASSQDGRGTEAFF
-,TRBJ2-2,TRBD1,TRBV28,TGTGCCAGCAGTTTAGGACAGGGGGCCGGGGAGCTGTTTTTT,CASSLGQGAGELFF
-,TRBJ2-7,TRBD2,TRBV24-1,TGTGCCACTTCCGGGACTAGCGGAACCTACGAGCAGTACTTC,CATSGTSGTYEQYF